The clone carrying this TCR beta chain occurred many times. Its target is not known. These data come from a study of T cells in Graves' hyperthyroidism and ophthalmopathy. Overall study: Once the initial diagnosis was made, peripheral blood was obtained before any treatment.

The CDR3 is 14 amino acids. Germline lookup yields CDR1 SGHTA and CDR2 FQGTGA. With 5 bases clipped from V and 7 bases from J, the junction kept 10 bases outside the gene matches. Amplification targeted TCR beta CDR3 regions from RNA transcripts. HTBI primers were used for first-round RT-PCR of the TCR CDR3. Each CDR3 protein is one row after TCRdb ran MiXCR on the multiplex PCR reads. The sample yields about 380,000 distinct CDR3 sequences, around an eighth seen once. Points from the study as a whole: The authors' 13 V-J model separated ophthalmopathy from stable hyperthyroidism.

Pregnant or lactating patients were excluded, as were those with uncontrolled infection or other autoimmune disease. Diagnosis rested on symptoms, serum thyroxine and TRAb, thyroid ultrasound, and orbital computed tomography. The sequenced material came from blood. The V and J genes are TRBV7-3 and TRBJ1-1, with 7 bases fitting TRBD1. This clonotype originated in a man aged 25-45 years with Graves' hyperthyroidism that later progressed to Graves' ophthalmopathy. CDR3 sequence (DNA): TGTGCCAGCAGCCGGAGGGGGCTGGGAAATGAAGCTTTCTTT. Protein product: CASSRRGLGNEAFF. Full variable domain (rest looked up from reference TRBV7-3 and TRBJ1-1): GAGVSQTPSNKVTEKGKYVELRCDPISGHTALYWYRQSLGQGPEFLIYFQGTGAADDSGLPNDRFFAVRPEGSVSTLKIQRTERGDSAVYLCASSRRGLGNEAFFGQGTRLTVV.